The 25 T cell receptor beta chains given below trace back to one sample, sequenced in a study of early T cells in non-severe SARS-CoV-2 infection. Via MiXCR, TCRdb re-called the 5' RACE reads, giving one row per CDR3 protein. The data hold 50,000 to 65,000 distinct CDR3 sequences, with 18% observed a single time. This material consisted of whole blood, taken at baseline. Receptor source: an adult who was a healthcare worker with PCR-confirmed SARS-CoV-2 infection or an uninfected control (not recorded which).

V gene TRBV11-2 combines with J gene TRBJ2-7; D may be TRBD1 (6 bases). The CDR3 is 16 amino acids. V gave up 5 bases and J gave up 3 bases, with 20 bases separating them. The germline V gene encodes CDR1 SGHAT and CDR2 FQNNGV. The CDR3 protein is CASSLGLGAVDYEQYF. The CDR3 nucleotides read TGTGCCAGCAGCCTAGGACTGGGGGCAGTAGACTACGAGCAGTACTTC. The full variable domain, rest sourced from reference TRBV11-2 and TRBJ2-7, is EAGVAQSPRYKIIEKRQSVAFWCNPISGHATLYWYQQILGQGPKLLIQFQNNGVVDDSQLPKDRFSAERLKGVDSTLKIQPAKLEDSAVYLCASSLGLGAVDYEQYFGPGTRLTVT.

The genes are TRBV3-1 and TRBJ2-7, with TRBD2 matching 7 bases. The CDR3 has 12 residues. Germline V lookup: CDR1 LGHDT, CDR2 YNNKEL (reference sequence). Trimming took 2 bases from V and 6 from J; bases not matched to a gene: 1. This CDR3 reads CASSQSSGEQYF. The CDR3, as DNA: TGTGCCAGCAGCCAATCTAGCGGCGAGCAGTACTTC.

This clonotype was found a few times. The chain is built from TRBV3-1 and TRBJ1-1; 7 bases align to TRBD1. Looked up from germline, CDR1 is LGHDT and CDR2 is YNNKEL (reference sequence). There are 16 residues in the CDR3. The ends lost 4 bases at V and 0 bases at J; junction bases unmatched: 8. The CDR3 loop reads CASSRQGVGMNTEAFF. The CDR3 DNA reads as TGTGCCAGCAGCCGGCAGGGGGTGGGCATGAACACTGAAGCTTTCTTT.

The chain joins TRBV11-2 to TRBJ2-3; maybe TRBD2 (6 bases). CDR1 and CDR2 from the germline V gene are SGHAT and FQNNGV. This CDR3 is built from 15 residues. Trimming cost V 5 bases and J 3 bases, with 15 bases left between them. The CDR3 nucleotides read TGTGCCAGCAGCCCTACCGGGACTCCAACAGATACGCAGTATTTT. Translating gives CASSPTGTPTDTQYF.

The rearrangement uses TRBV25-1 and TRBJ2-1; D gene unclear. Germline CDR1 and CDR2: MGHDK and SYGVNS. This CDR3 contains 16 residues. V shed 1 base and J shed 0 bases, with 10 bases lying between them. CDR3 region: CASSELGSSSYNEQFF. CDR3 in DNA: TGTGCCAGCAGTGAATTGGGCTCAAGCTCCTACAATGAGCAGTTCTTC. Full variable domain (rest looked up from reference TRBV25-1 and TRBJ2-1): EADIYQTPRYLVIGTGKKITLECSQTMGHDKMYWYQQDPGMELHLIHYSYGVNSTEKGDLSSESTVSRIRTEHFPLTLESARPSHTSQYLCASSELGSSSYNEQFFGPGTRLTVL.

The chain recombines TRBV19 with TRBJ1-2; D call uncertain. The CDR3 has 12 amino acids. Trimming cost V 3 bases and J 4 bases, with 6 bases left between them. In germline, CDR1 is LNHDA, CDR2 SQIVND (reference sequence). As DNA, the CDR3 is TGTGCCAGTAGTATGCGGACCTATGGCTACACCTTC. Its protein product is CASSMRTYGYTF.

V is TRBV30 and J is TRBJ1-5; D is unresolved. The germline gives CDR1 GTSNPN, CDR2 SVGIG (reference sequence). V was cut by 2 bases and J by 1 base, with 9 bases left in between. The CDR3 sequence is 14 residues long. In nucleotides, the CDR3 is TGTGCCTGGAGTCGGGGTTCAAGCAATCAGCCCCAGCATTTT. Protein: CAWSRGSSNQPQHF. The entire variable domain, with the rest obtained from reference TRBV30 and TRBJ1-5, is as follows: SQTIHQWPATLVQPVGSPLSLECTVEGTSNPNLYWYRQAAGRGLQLLFYSVGIGQISSEVPQNLSASRPQDRQFILSSKKLLLSDSGFYLCAWSRGSSNQPQHFGDGTRLSIL.

At least ten counts were recorded for this clonotype. V and J are TRBV7-8 and TRBJ2-6; 12 bases are shared with TRBD2. There are 19 residues in the CDR3. V was pared by 5 bases and J by 0 bases, with 8 bases of the junction left unmatched. Germline V gives CDR1 SGHVS, CDR2 FQNEAQ. In DNA, the CDR3 is TGTGCCAGCAGCCTCCGGACTAGCGGGGAAATCTCTGGGGCCAACGTCCTGACTTTC. Translated, it gives CASSLRTSGEISGANVLTF. The variable domain in full, completed from reference TRBV7-8 and TRBJ2-6, reads GAGVSQSPRYKVAKRGQDVALRCDPISGHVSLFWYQQALGQGPEFLTYFQNEAQLDKSGLPSDRFFAERPEGSVSTLKIQRTQQEDSAVYLCASSLRTSGEISGANVLTFGAGSRLTVL.

The chain employs TRBV10-3 and TRBJ2-3; the D gene is possibly TRBD2 (5 bases). The CDR3 covers 16 residues. CDR1 and CDR2 (germline): ENHRY, SYGVKD. V shed 3 bases and J shed 0 bases, with 13 bases lying between them. The CDR3 sequence: CAISDPVRASTDTQYF. The CDR3 DNA reads TGTGCCATCAGTGACCCGGTGAGGGCCAGCACAGATACGCAGTATTTT.

This clonotype was seen a handful of times. The rearrangement joins TRBV18 to TRBJ2-2; perhaps D is TRBD1 or TRBD2 (5 bases each). The CDR3 spans 17 residues. Between the trimmed V and J ends, which lost 1 base and 2 bases, there was a span of 14 bases. Per germline, CDR1 KGHSH and CDR2 LQKENI. The CDR3 nucleotides read TGTGCCAGCTCACCACTACCAGGGAGTTACAACACCGGGGAGCTGTTTTTT. Translating it yields CASSPLPGSYNTGELFF. Based on the CDR3 plus reference TRBV18 and TRBJ2-2, the full variable domain is NAGVMQNPRHLVRRRGQEARLRCSPMKGHSHVYWYRQLPEEGLKFMVYLQKENIIDESGMPKERFSAEFPKEGPSILRIQQVVRGDSAAYFCASSPLPGSYNTGELFFGEGSRLTVL.

V usage is TRBV3-1 and J usage is TRBJ2-7; D unclear. Per germline, CDR1 LGHDT and CDR2 YNNKEL (reference sequence). The CDR3 sequence is 12 residues long. Trimming took off 5 bases at V and 3 bases at J, with 8 bases between the two ends. The CDR3 sequence is CASSRSNYEQYF. CDR3 nucleotides: TGTGCCAGCAGCAGATCAAACTACGAGCAGTACTTC.

This clonotype showed up just a few times. The V call is TRBV5-1, the J call TRBJ1-6; 12 bases map to TRBD1. Germline CDR1 SGHRS, CDR2 YFSETQ. The CDR3 has 15 residues. Trimming at V came to 4 bases and at J to 10 bases, leaving 6 bases not matched to a gene. The CDR3 DNA is TGCGCCAGCAGCAGCGGGACAGGGGGCTTGTCACCCCTCCACTTT. Translation gives CASSSGTGGLSPLHF. Looking up the rest from reference TRBV5-1 and TRBJ1-6 gives the full variable domain: KAGVTQTPRYLIKTRGQQVTLSCSPISGHRSVSWYQQTPGQGLQFLFEYFSETQRNKGNFPGRFSGRQFSNSRSEMNVSTLELGDSALYLCASSSGTGGLSPLHFGNGTRLTVT.

In its sample, this clonotype was seen a few times. The chain links TRBV3-1 to TRBJ1-6; D ambiguous. Germline lookup yields CDR1 LGHDT and CDR2 YNNKEL (reference sequence). V was clipped by 3 bases and J by 6 bases, with 9 bases between them. This CDR3 has 14 residues. CDR3 amino acids: CASSHKGVNSPLHF. As DNA, the CDR3 is TGTGCCAGCAGCCATAAGGGAGTTAATTCACCCCTCCACTTT.

Only a few counts were recorded for this clonotype. This sequence may be a read error, since a much larger clone differs from it by one base. The chain employs TRBV19 and TRBJ2-2; the D gene could be TRBD1 or TRBD2 (5 bases each). This CDR3 has 13 amino acids. CDR1 is LNHDA and CDR2 is SQIVND in the germline V gene (reference sequence). CDR3 sequence reads: CASQTVNTGEPFF. CDR3 DNA: TGTGCCAGTCAGACAGTGAACACCGGGGAGCCGTTTTTT.

V and J are TRBV7-9 and TRBJ1-1; D remains unclear. V was shortened by 0 bases and J by 5 bases, with 10 bases between the two germline ends. CDR3 length: 14 amino acids. In germline, CDR1 is SEHNR, CDR2 FQNEAQ (reference sequence). The CDR3 is CASSLAVLSTEAFF. CDR3 DNA sequence: TGTGCCAGCAGCTTAGCGGTGTTGAGTACTGAAGCTTTCTTT.

The CDR3: CASSPGTSGTYEQYF. The CDR3 bases are TGTGCCAGCAGCCCCGGGACTAGCGGGACTTACGAGCAGTACTTC. The chain carries TRBV7-2 and TRBJ2-7; 13 bases agree with TRBD2. CDR1 and CDR2 from the germline V gene are SGHTA and FQGNSA. With V trimmed by 5 bases and J by 4 bases, 5 bases remained unmatched. The CDR3 is 15 amino acids.

This clonotype was found many times. J is TRBJ2-2 and V is TRBV7-2; unclear D gene. The CDR3 loop spans 14 amino acids. The V and J ends lost 7 bases and 0 bases respectively, with 9 bases between them. In germline, CDR1 is SGHTA, CDR2 FQGNSA. The CDR3 is CASNRWANTGELFF. DNA for the CDR3: TGTGCCAGCAACCGGTGGGCGAACACCGGGGAGCTGTTTTTT.

The chain has TRBV29-1 and TRBJ2-1; 8 nucleotides match TRBD2. The CDR3 length is 14 residues. CDR1 is SQVTM and CDR2 is ANQGSEA in the germline V gene. The V segment lost 7 bases and the J segment 4 bases; nucleotides outside the gene matches: 9. The CDR3 coding sequence is TGCAGCGGTGGTAGCGGGATCTTTTACAATGAGCAGTTCTTC. Residues: CSGGSGIFYNEQFF.

J is TRBJ2-2 and V is TRBV18, with D perhaps TRBD2 (6 bases). V shed 5 bases and J shed 0 bases, with 13 bases lying between them. Germline V gene sequence: CDR1 KGHSH, CDR2 LQKENI. CDR3 length: 16 amino acids. The CDR3 DNA sequence: TGTGCCAGCTCATCTGACGGGGGATCGAACACCGGGGAGCTGTTTTTT. It specifies CASSSDGGSNTGELFF.

Only a few counts were recorded for this clonotype. The chain carries TRBV7-9 and TRBJ1-1, with D perhaps TRBD1 (5 bases). Trimming left V 2 bases short and J 1 base short, with 8 bases between. Germline lookup yields CDR1 SEHNR and CDR2 FQNEAQ (reference sequence). This CDR3 contains 14 residues. The CDR3 nucleotides read TGTGCCAGCAGCTTAATCAGGGAGAACACTGAAGCTTTCTTT. Amino acids: CASSLIRENTEAFF.

J is TRBJ1-3 and V is TRBV28, with TRBD1 as a possible D gene (5 bases). Trimming removed 5 bases from V and 2 bases from J, with 16 bases in between. This CDR3 is 16 amino acids long. The germline V gene has CDR1 MDHEN and CDR2 SYDVKM. Here the CDR3 DNA reads TGTGCCAGCAGTATCCACAGGCGACTGCCTGGAAACACCATATATTTT. As protein: CASSIHRRLPGNTIYF.

This clonotype is a singleton in its sample. V is TRBV6-5 and J is TRBJ1-6, with TRBD1 as a possible D gene (5 bases). Trimming stripped 8 bases from V and 9 bases from J, with 11 bases between. The CDR3 is 12 amino acids. Germline V gene data show CDR1 as MNHEY and CDR2 as SVGAGI. In DNA, the CDR3 is TGTGCCAGCGGGGGAATCGGTTCACCCCTCCACTTT. Translated, it gives CASGGIGSPLHF.

The gene calls are TRBV11-2 and TRBJ2-3; D may be TRBD2 (6 bases). Germline CDR1 is SGHAT and CDR2 is FQNNGV. CDR3 length: 18 amino acids. Trimming cost V 1 base and J 2 bases, with 19 bases left between them. CDR3 region: CASSLVGLGTGSTDTQYF. Here the CDR3 DNA reads TGTGCCAGCAGCTTAGTGGGTTTAGGGACTGGATCCACAGATACGCAGTATTTT.

This clonotype was counted at least ten times. CDR3: CASSVTGTGSYNEQFF. DNA for the CDR3: TGTGCCAGCAGTGTCACCGGGACAGGGAGCTACAATGAGCAGTTCTTC. V usage is TRBV2 and J usage is TRBJ2-1; 9 nucleotides align to TRBD1. From germline, CDR1 is SNHLY and CDR2 FYNNEI. V lost 4 bases to trimming and J lost 3 bases; unmatched junction nucleotides: 7. The CDR3 spans 16 residues.

The chain recombines TRBV6-6 with TRBJ1-2, with 7 bases fitting TRBD1. Looked up from germline, CDR1 is MNHNY and CDR2 is SVGAGI (reference sequence). Unmatched junction bases numbered 11, after V lost 6 bases and J lost 4 bases. CDR3 length equals 15 residues. The CDR3 nucleotides are TGTGCCAGCAGGAGCGGGCAGGGGGATTTCTATGGCTACACCTTC. It codes for CASRSGQGDFYGYTF.